The entry below describes one T cell receptor (beta chain). Its antigen remains unidentified. The data originate from a study of cytomegalovirus exposure and HLA in healthy donors. Overall study results and limits: Researchers counted around 170 TCR beta chains as cytomegalovirus-associated. Based on reports, TCR beta sequences accurately predicted HLA-A and HLA-B alleles for most subjects. Most TCR sequences proved rare, with some public TCRs found in many donors.

Both 60 Vbeta primers and 13 Jbeta primers went into the PCR. Sequencing used immunoSEQ multiplex PCR; TCRdb keeps in-frame clones, though not all of them. The sample records over 100,000 clones, more than 60% being singletons. Germline CDR1 and CDR2: LGHNA and YNFKEQ. Germline trimming cut 3 bases from V and 9 bases from J; bases unmatched to any gene: 14. The CDR3 runs to 15 residues. Unrecorded immune exposures were likely, despite nominal health at sampling. The sequence derives from a woman aged 40-49 years in good health and CMV-seropositive. The V call is TRBV4-2, the J call TRBJ2-7; 7 nucleotides match TRBD2. Material: PBMCs. Here the CDR3 reads CASSQSPAGETPQYF. CDR3 coding DNA: TGTGCCAGCAGCCAGTCCCCTGCGGGAGAGACCCCGCAGTACTTC.